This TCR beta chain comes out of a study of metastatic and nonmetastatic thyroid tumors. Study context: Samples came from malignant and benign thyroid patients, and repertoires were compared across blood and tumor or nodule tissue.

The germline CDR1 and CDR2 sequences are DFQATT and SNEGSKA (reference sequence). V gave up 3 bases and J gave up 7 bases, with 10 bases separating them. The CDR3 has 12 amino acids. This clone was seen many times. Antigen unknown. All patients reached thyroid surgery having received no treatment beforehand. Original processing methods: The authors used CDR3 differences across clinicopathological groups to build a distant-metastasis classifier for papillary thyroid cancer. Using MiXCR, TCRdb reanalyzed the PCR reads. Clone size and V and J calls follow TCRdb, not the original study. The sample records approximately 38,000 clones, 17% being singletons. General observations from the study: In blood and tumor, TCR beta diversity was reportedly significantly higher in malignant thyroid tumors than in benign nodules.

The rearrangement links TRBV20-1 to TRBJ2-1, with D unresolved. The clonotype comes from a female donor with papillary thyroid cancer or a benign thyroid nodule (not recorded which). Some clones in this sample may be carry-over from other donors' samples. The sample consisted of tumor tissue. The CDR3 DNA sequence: TGCAGTGCTAGCCGTAGTCGTAATGAGCAGTTCTTC. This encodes CSASRSRNEQFF.